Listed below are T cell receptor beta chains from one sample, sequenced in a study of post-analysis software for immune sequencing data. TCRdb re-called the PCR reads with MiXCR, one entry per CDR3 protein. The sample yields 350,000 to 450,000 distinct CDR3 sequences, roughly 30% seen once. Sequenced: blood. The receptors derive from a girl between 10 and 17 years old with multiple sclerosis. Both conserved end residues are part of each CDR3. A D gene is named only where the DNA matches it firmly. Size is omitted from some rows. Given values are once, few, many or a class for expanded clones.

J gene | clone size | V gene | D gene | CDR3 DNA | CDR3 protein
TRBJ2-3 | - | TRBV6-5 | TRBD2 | TGTGCCAGCAGTTATCTTAGCGGGGGGATTGATACGCAGTATTTT | CASSYLSGGIDTQYF
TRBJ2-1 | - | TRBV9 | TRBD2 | TGTGCCAGCTCCGAAGGACTAGCTGAAACTAATGAGCAGTTCTTC | CASSEGLAETNEQFF
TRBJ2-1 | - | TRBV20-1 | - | TGCAGTGCTAGAGATCGGGATGAGCAGTTCTTC | CSARDRDEQFF
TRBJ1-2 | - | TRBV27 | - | TGTGCCAGCAGGGGGGGGAAGGGCTATGGCTACACCTTC | CASRGGKGYGYTF
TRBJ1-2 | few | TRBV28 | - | TGTGCCAGCAGCCCACCTAGGGGTCAGGCTAACTATGGCTACACCTTC | CASSPPRGQANYGYTF
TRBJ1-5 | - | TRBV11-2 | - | TGTGCCAGCAGCTCCATCGGAGGGGGAGATCAGCCCCAGCATTTT | CASSSIGGGDQPQHF
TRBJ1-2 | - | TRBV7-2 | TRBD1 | TGTGCCAGCGGCCGGGGACAGGGGGCGCGAGGCTACACCTTC | CASGRGQGARGYTF
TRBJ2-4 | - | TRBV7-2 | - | TGTGCCAGCAGCTTAGGGATCCAGGACTACGAGCGGTACTTC | CASSLGIQDYERYF
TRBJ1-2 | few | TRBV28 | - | TGTGCCAGCAGTTCCCAGGGAGTGTCGGATATCGGCTATGGCTACACCTTC | CASSSQGVSDIGYGYTF
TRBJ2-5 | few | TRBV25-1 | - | TGTGCCAGCAGTGCCGAATGGCTAGAGACCCAGTACTTC | CASSAEWLETQYF
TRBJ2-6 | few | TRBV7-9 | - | TGTGCCAGCAGCTTAGCGCGGGACTCTGGGGCCAACGTCCTGACTTTC | CASSLARDSGANVLTF
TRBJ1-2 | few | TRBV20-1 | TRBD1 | TGCAGTGCCACCGGGACAGGGGGCCTGCTCTATGGCTACACCTTC | CSATGTGGLLYGYTF
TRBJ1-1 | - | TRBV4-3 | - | TGCGCCAGCACCCCTCACCCGCAGGGATTGGACACTGAAGCTTTCTTT | CASTPHPQGLDTEAFF
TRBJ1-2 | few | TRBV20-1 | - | TGCAGTGCTAGAGCCACAGACAGGTCCAACTATGGCTACACCTTC | CSARATDRSNYGYTF
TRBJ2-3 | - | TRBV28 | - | TGTGCCGCTGGGAGGCTTTCGAGGGCAGATACGCAGTATTTT | CAAGRLSRADTQYF